The T cell receptor (beta chain) described here comes from a study of shared clonotypes between healthy human individuals. Study-wide context: There were three CD4 naive, three CD4 memory, two CD8 naive and one CD8 memory plates per donor. Study-wide findings and caveats: The study drew on few donors, limiting represented genetic and exposure-history diversity. Lower generation probabilities were found for non-shared clonotypes than for those shared by all four donors. Among donors, clonotype sharing was expected to be affected by sequencing depth.

The V and J ends lost 2 bases and 5 bases respectively, with 9 bases between them. There are 13 residues in the CDR3. In germline, CDR1 is KGHSH, CDR2 LQKENI. In regard to this clone: The antigen remains unidentified.

Using immunoSEQ multiplex PCR, the repertoire was profiled, and TCRdb retains in-frame clones only, with some absent. In the table there are about 2 million clones, 85% to 95% of which are singletons. Sequencing used naive CD4+ T cells sorted from blood. Noted subset: CD45RA+ positively selected. The chain carries TRBV18 and TRBJ1-2; no clear D gene. This clonotype was obtained from a man between 18 and 35 years old in good health. CDR3 sequence: CASSPESAYGYTF. The CDR3 bases are TGTGCCAGCTCACCAGAGTCAGCTTATGGCTACACCTTC.